The 21 T cell receptor beta chains below were found in one sample sequenced in a study of blood T cell repertoires in COVID-19. The repertoire was sequenced with immunoSEQ multiplex PCR; TCRdb's copy has only in-frame clones and lacks some. The table records approximately 100,000 clones, around 90% of them present only once. The specimen was peripheral blood. The receptors here all came from a human donor with COVID-19, enrolled during active disease. The donor label of this sample is uncertain.

The chain couples TRBV6-5 to TRBJ1-1; the match to TRBD1 covers 7 bases. The CDR3 has 14 amino acids. Per the germline V gene, CDR1 is MNHEY and CDR2 is SVGAGI. The junction had 12 bases not matched to a gene; V was cut back by 7 bases and J by 7 bases. The CDR3 DNA follows: TGTGCCAGCAAAGTCCCGGGACAGATGGATGAAGCTTTCTTT. This translates into CASKVPGQMDEAFF.

Points on this clone: Other DNA variants within this sample encode the same CDR3. The genes are TRBV18 and TRBJ2-1; 7 nucleotides align to TRBD1. This CDR3 is 14 amino acids long. The V gene end was trimmed by 2 bases and the J gene end by 4 bases; junction bases not matched to a gene: 2. Germline loops: CDR1 KGHSH, CDR2 LQKENI. In DNA, the CDR3 is TGTGCCAGCTCACCAGGGACAGCTTACAATGAGCAGTTCTTC. The encoded protein is CASSPGTAYNEQFF.

The chain is built from TRBV29-1 and TRBJ1-1; 7 nucleotides agree with TRBD1. The ends lost 6 bases at V and 0 bases at J; junction bases unmatched: 4. This CDR3 contains 13 residues. Germline CDR1 and CDR2: SQVTM and ANQGSEA. In DNA, the CDR3 is TGCAGCGTAGGGACAGAGATGAACACTGAAGCTTTCTTT. It specifies CSVGTEMNTEAFF.

This clone was picked up one time. The gene calls are TRBV2 and TRBJ1-5; D gene ambiguous. Trimming shortened V by 6 bases and J by 0 bases, and 18 bases separated the two germline ends. From germline, CDR1 is SNHLY and CDR2 FYNNEI. The CDR3 contains 17 residues. CDR3 in amino acids: CASSPGILRGSNQPQHF. The CDR3 DNA reads as TGTGCCAGCAGCCCCGGGATCCTCAGAGGTAGCAATCAGCCCCAGCATTTT.

The V call is TRBV2, the J call TRBJ1-5, with 7 bases fitting TRBD1. This CDR3 has 15 residues. With 3 bases clipped from V and 2 bases from J, the junction kept 4 bases outside the gene matches. The germline V gene has CDR1 SNHLY and CDR2 FYNNEI. CDR3 protein: CASSEEGAGNQPQHF. Written as DNA, the CDR3 is TGTGCCAGCAGTGAGGAGGGGGCGGGCAATCAGCCCCAGCATTTT. The whole variable domain, filled in from reference TRBV2 and TRBJ1-5, reads EPEVTQTPSHQVTQMGQEVILRCVPISNHLYFYWYRQILGQKVEFLVSFYNNEISEKSEIFDDQFSVERPDGSNFTLKIRSTKLEDSAMYFCASSEEGAGNQPQHFGDGTRLSIL.

J is TRBJ1-1 and V is TRBV15, with D uncertain. V was clipped by 2 bases and J by 8 bases, with 18 bases between them. CDR1 and CDR2 (germline): LNHNV, YYDKDF (reference sequence). CDR3 size: 15 residues. This CDR3 reads CATSRNLDTEGEAFF. CDR3 nucleotides: TGTGCCACCAGCAGAAACCTAGACACGGAGGGAGAAGCTTTCTTT.

The V and J genes are TRBV28 and TRBJ1-2; weak D call: TRBD1 (5 bases). Germline CDR1 MDHEN, CDR2 SYDVKM. Trimming cost V 5 bases and J 0 bases, with 13 bases left between them. The CDR3 has 15 residues. The CDR3 DNA follows: TGTGCCAGCAGTGCAGGGATAGAGGCTAACTATGGCTACACCTTC. Translating it yields CASSAGIEANYGYTF.

This clone was seen a single time. The V gene is TRBV25-1, the J gene TRBJ1-1; the D is unclear. CDR3 size: 14 residues. The V gene's germline CDR1 is MGHDK and CDR2 SYGVNS. Trimming took 8 bases from V and 1 from J, leaving 14 bases between them. The CDR3 region has the DNA TGTGCCAGCGTACGACATACGGCGAACACTGAAGCTTTCTTT. Amino acid sequence: CASVRHTANTEAFF.

This clone showed up just a few times. The chain carries TRBV19 and TRBJ1-3; D is possibly TRBD1 (5 bases). V was cut by 3 bases and J by 4 bases, with 13 bases left in between. The CDR3 contains 15 residues. Germline CDR1 reads LNHDA; CDR2 reads SQIVND (reference sequence). The CDR3 sequence: CASSIQGREGNTIYF. In DNA form, the CDR3 reads TGTGCCAGTAGTATCCAGGGCAGGGAAGGAAACACCATATATTTT.

The chain combines TRBV2 with TRBJ2-2; 8 nucleotides match TRBD1. Trimming at V came to 10 bases and at J to 2 bases, leaving 3 bases not matched to a gene. Germline V gives CDR1 SNHLY, CDR2 FYNNEI. The length of the CDR3 is 13 residues. CDR3 protein: CAMDRVNTGELFF. The CDR3 nucleotides read TGTGCCATGGACAGGGTTAACACCGGGGAGCTGTTTTTT.

The chain is built from TRBV6-5 and TRBJ1-1; a weak D match, TRBD1 (6 bases). Looked up from germline, CDR1 is MNHEY and CDR2 is SVGAGI. This CDR3 has 13 amino acids. V shed 6 bases and J shed 3 bases, with 11 bases lying between them. CDR3 nucleotide sequence: TGTGCCAGCAGCCAACAGGGCTACACTGAAGCTTTCTTT. The encoded protein is CASSQQGYTEAFF.

This sequence joins TRBV5-1 and TRBJ2-1; D gene unclear. V was pared by 0 bases and J by 0 bases, with 7 bases between. This CDR3 has 15 amino acids. The germline V gene has CDR1 SGHRS and CDR2 YFSETQ. The CDR3 nucleotides read TGCGCCAGCAGCTTGGAACTGAGCTCCTACAATGAGCAGTTCTTC. This translates into CASSLELSSYNEQFF.

The J gene is TRBJ1-1, the V gene TRBV7-8; D call uncertain. V shed 5 bases and J shed 1 base, with 8 bases lying between them. The CDR3 is 13 amino acids. Germline values: CDR1 SGHVS, CDR2 FQNEAQ. The DNA for the CDR3 is TGTGCCAGCAGCCCCCTACGGAACACTGAAGCTTTCTTT. Translating gives CASSPLRNTEAFF.

The chain has TRBV11-2 and TRBJ2-2; perhaps TRBD1 as D (6 bases). CDR3 length equals 16 residues. V was cut by 3 bases and J by 0 bases, with 11 bases left in between. Per germline, CDR1 SGHAT and CDR2 FQNNGV. The DNA for the CDR3 is TGTGCCAGCAGCTTTACGGGACACACGAACACCGGGGAGCTGTTTTTT. The encoded protein is CASSFTGHTNTGELFF.

The rearrangement links TRBV5-1 to TRBJ2-1; 10 positions agree with TRBD1. Per the germline V gene, CDR1 is SGHRS and CDR2 is YFSETQ. The CDR3 is 16 residues long. Trimming at V came to 0 bases and at J to 7 bases, leaving 7 bases not matched to a gene. The CDR3 sequence: CASSLDGDRGGNEQFF. The DNA of the CDR3 is TGCGCCAGCAGCTTGGACGGGGACAGGGGTGGGAATGAGCAGTTCTTC.

This chain uses TRBV9 with TRBJ2-1; D remains unclear. V gave up 2 bases and J gave up 5 bases, with 8 bases separating them. There are 13 residues in the CDR3. The germline CDR1 and CDR2 sequences are SGDLS and YYNGEE. The CDR3 coding sequence is TGTGCCAGCAGCGTTCTTAGAGACAATGAGCAGTTCTTC. Translating gives CASSVLRDNEQFF.

The gene calls are TRBV19 and TRBJ2-7, with a weak D call TRBD2 (5 bases). The CDR3 consists of 13 residues. Looked up from germline, CDR1 is LNHDA and CDR2 is SQIVND (reference sequence). Trimming shortened V by 6 bases and J by 1 base, and 10 bases separated the two germline ends. The CDR3 DNA follows: TGTGCCAGTAGCCCAGCGGTGTCCTACGAGCAGTACTTC. Its protein is CASSPAVSYEQYF.

This clone was seen a single time. The gene calls are TRBV10-3 and TRBJ2-1; no firm D call. Trimming pared 6 bases from V and 1 base from J, leaving 16 bases between. Per germline, CDR1 ENHRY and CDR2 SYGVKD. The CDR3 has 16 residues. The DNA of the CDR3 is TGTGCCATCAGCGCTACCTCGCGCGAGTCCTACAATGAGCAGTTCTTC. Translating gives CAISATSRESYNEQFF.

The chain joins TRBV18 to TRBJ2-7; 12 bases match TRBD1. The CDR3 covers 16 residues. Germline loops: CDR1 KGHSH, CDR2 LQKENI. The J segment lost 4 bases and the V segment lost 2 bases, leaving 6 bases of the junction unmatched. CDR3 sequence reads: CASSPSGTGGTYEQYF. CDR3 DNA: TGTGCCAGCTCACCATCTGGGACAGGGGGCACTTACGAGCAGTACTTC.

V and J are TRBV21-1 and TRBJ2-3; TRBD1, as called in the table, went unchecked against the DNA. TRBV21-1 is a listed pseudogene. The CDR3 runs to 15 residues. This chain's CDR3 is CASSNRDRGADTQYF. In nucleotides, the CDR3 is TGTGCCAGCAGCAATCGGGACAGGGGTGCGGATACGCAGTATTTT.

The chain joins TRBV3-1 (or the pseudogene TRBV3-2) to TRBJ2-5; 8 nucleotides match TRBD2. CDR3 length equals 16 residues. CDR1 LGHDT and CDR2 YNNKEL come from the germline V gene (reference sequence). The V segment lost 1 base and the J segment 1 base; nucleotides outside the gene matches: 5. The CDR3 protein is CASSQAYTSGQETQYF. CDR3 in DNA: TGTGCCAGCAGCCAAGCCTATACTAGCGGCCAAGAGACCCAGTACTTC.